Many counts were recorded for the clone carrying this T cell receptor beta chain. This specimen belongs to a study of human T cells and chemical hapten exposure. Turning to the study itself: Patients having alopecia areata, totalis or universalis were mostly female.

TCRdb analysed the RACE reads with MiXCR anew, one entry per CDR3 protein. The table includes about 70,000 distinct CDR3 sequences, about 9.4% detected once. The time point: patch test 1, 2 weeks after DPC sensitization. The treatment was: therapeutic diphenylcyclopropenone sensitization with weekly scalp DPC. Trimming removed 4 bases from V and 3 bases from J, with 7 bases in between. The CDR3 covers 11 residues. The germline CDR1 and CDR2 sequences are SQVTM and ANQGSEA. Sequences were derived from whole blood, sampled in connection with sensitization to the hapten diphenylcyclopropenone (DPC). The TCR comes from a woman aged 40 to 50 with alopecia areata. Some clones in this sample may be carry-over from other donors' samples. V and J are TRBV29-1 and TRBJ2-7; no clear D gene. This chain's CDR3 is CSVGEGYEQYF. CDR3 in DNA: TGCAGCGTTGGAGAAGGCTACGAGCAGTACTTC.